The entry below describes one TCR beta chain. This sample is drawn from a study of blood T cell repertoires in COVID-19. The CDR3 loop spans 12 amino acids. Germline V gene data show CDR1 as SGHTA and CDR2 as FQGNSA. With V trimmed by 5 bases and J by 11 bases, 9 bases remained unmatched. Generated by immunoSEQ multiplex PCR, the TCRdb table keeps only in-frame clones and is missing some. Seen here are about 39,000 clones, around 84% observed once, and the top ten hold approximately 60%. The sequencing input was peripheral blood. The chain has TRBV7-2 and TRBJ2-7; TRBD2 agrees at 7 bases. The receptor comes from a man aged 65 to 85 with acute or convalescent COVID-19. DNA for the CDR3: TGTGCCAGCAGCCCAGCCGGGGGGATAAAGTACTTC. This translates into CASSPAGGIKYF.